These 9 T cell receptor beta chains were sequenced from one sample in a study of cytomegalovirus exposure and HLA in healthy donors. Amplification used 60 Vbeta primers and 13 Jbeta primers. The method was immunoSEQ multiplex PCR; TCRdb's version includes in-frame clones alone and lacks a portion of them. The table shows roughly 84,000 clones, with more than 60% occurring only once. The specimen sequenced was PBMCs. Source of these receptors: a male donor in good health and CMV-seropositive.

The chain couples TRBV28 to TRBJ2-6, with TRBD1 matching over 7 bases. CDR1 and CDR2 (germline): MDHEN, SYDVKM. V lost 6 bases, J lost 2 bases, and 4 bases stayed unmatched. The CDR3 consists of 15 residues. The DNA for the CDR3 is TGTGCCAGCAGAGCAGGGGGAACTGGGGCCAACGTCCTGACTTTC. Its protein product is CASRAGGTGANVLTF. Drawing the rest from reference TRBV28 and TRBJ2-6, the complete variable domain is DVKVTQSSRYLVKRTGEKVFLECVQDMDHENMFWYRQDPGLGLRLIYFSYDVKMKEKGDIPEGYSVSREKKERFSLILESASTNQTSMYLCASRAGGTGANVLTFGAGSRLTVL.

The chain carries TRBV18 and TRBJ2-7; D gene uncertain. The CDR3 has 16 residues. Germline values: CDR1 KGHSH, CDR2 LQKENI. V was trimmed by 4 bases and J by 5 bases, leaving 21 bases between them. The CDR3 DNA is TGTGCCAGCTCACTAAACGACGTAGCCTTAGGAAACGAGCAGTACTTC. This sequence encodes CASSLNDVALGNEQYF.

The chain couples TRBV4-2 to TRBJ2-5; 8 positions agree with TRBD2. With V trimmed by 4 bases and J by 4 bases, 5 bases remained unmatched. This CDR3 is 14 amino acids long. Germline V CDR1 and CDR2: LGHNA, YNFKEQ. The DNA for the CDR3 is TGTGCCAGCAGCCCCGGACTAGCCGGAGAGACCCAGTACTTC. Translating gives CASSPGLAGETQYF.

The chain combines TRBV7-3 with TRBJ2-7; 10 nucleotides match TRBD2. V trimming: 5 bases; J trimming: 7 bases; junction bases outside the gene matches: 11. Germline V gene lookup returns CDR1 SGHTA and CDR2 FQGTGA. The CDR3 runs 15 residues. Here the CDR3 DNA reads TGTGCCAGCAGCCTCGAGCGGGGGGGAATTTCTGAGCAGTACTTC. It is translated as CASSLERGGISEQYF.

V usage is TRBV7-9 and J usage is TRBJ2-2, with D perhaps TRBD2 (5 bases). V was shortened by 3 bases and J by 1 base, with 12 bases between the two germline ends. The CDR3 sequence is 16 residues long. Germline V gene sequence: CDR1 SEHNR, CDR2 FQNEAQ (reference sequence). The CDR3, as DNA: TGTGCCAGCAGCTTTCGTCCAGCGGAGAACACCGGGGAGCTGTTTTTT. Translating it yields CASSFRPAENTGELFF.

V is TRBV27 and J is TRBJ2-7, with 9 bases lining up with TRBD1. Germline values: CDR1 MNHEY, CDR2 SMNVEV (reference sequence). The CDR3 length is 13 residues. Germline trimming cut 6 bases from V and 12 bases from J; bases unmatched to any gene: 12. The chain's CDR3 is CASSSGTGSARYF. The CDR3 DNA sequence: TGTGCCAGCAGCTCCGGGACAGGGAGTGCTAGGTACTTC.

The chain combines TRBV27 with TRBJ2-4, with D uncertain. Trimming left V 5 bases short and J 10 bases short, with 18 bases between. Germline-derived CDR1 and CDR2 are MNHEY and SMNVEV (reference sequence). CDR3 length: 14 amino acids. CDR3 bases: TGTGCCAGCAGTCCTCTTGCCGCTGGCGGAATTCAGTACTTC. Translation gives CASSPLAAGGIQYF.

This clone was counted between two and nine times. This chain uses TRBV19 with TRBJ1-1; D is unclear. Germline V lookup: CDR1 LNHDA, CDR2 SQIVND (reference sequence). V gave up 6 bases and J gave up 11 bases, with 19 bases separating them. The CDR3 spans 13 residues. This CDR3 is CASSPGRPSEAFF. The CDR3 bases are TGTGCCAGTAGCCCAGGCCGCCCCTCCGAGGCTTTCTTT. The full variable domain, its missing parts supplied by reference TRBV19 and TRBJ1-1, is DGGITQSPKYLFRKEGQNVTLSCEQNLNHDAMYWYRQDPGQGLRLIYYSQIVNDFQKGDIAEGYSVSREKKESFPLTVTSAQKNPTAFYLCASSPGRPSEAFFGQGTRLTVV.

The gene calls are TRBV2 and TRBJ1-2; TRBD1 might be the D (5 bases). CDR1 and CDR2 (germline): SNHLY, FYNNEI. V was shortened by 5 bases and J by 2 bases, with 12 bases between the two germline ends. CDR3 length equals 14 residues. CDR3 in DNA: TGTGCCAGCAGTATGGACACGCCGAACTATGGCTACACCTTC. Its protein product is CASSMDTPNYGYTF.